The next 10 T cell receptor beta chains were all read from a single sample in a study of technical replicates of blood from a handful of donors. Data came from immunoSEQ multiplex PCR; TCRdb stores just in-frame clones and leaves some out. This sample has 70,000 to 95,000 clones, with roughly 92% found just once. The sample taken for sequencing was T cells isolated from PBMCs. Source of these receptors: a human donor in good health.

This clone is a singleton in its sample. This chain joins TRBV7-9 and TRBJ2-7, with D maybe TRBD1 (7 bases). CDR1 SEHNR and CDR2 FQNEAQ come from the germline V gene (reference sequence). V dropped 5 bases and J dropped 6 bases, with 8 bases sitting between them. This CDR3 comprises 11 residues. CDR3 DNA: TGTGCCAGCAGCCAGGGGGGCGAGCAGTACTTC. It encodes CASSQGGEQYF.

This rearrangement joins TRBV7-9 to TRBJ2-3; D gene ambiguous. The CDR3 consists of 14 residues. Germline CDR1 SEHNR, CDR2 FQNEAQ (reference sequence). The V end lost 5 bases, the J end lost 5 bases, and 14 bases lay between the germline ends. In DNA, the CDR3 is TGTGCCAGCAGCCCGAGAGTCGGGTTAGATACGCAGTATTTT. As protein: CASSPRVGLDTQYF.

This chain links TRBV2 with TRBJ1-1; perhaps TRBD1 as D (5 bases). Germline V gives CDR1 SNHLY, CDR2 FYNNEI. CDR3 size: 13 residues. Trimming pared 1 base from V and 5 bases from J, leaving 8 bases between. The CDR3 sequence: CASSEEGRTEAFF. DNA of the CDR3: TGTGCCAGCAGTGAAGAGGGGAGGACTGAAGCTTTCTTT.

The J gene is TRBJ2-5, the V gene TRBV11-2, with TRBD2 matching over 11 bases. The CDR3 runs 16 residues. Looked up from germline, CDR1 is SGHAT and CDR2 is FQNNGV. The trim removed 3 bases at V and 4 bases at J, leaving 7 bases unmatched. The CDR3: CASSFGLAGGGETQYF. The CDR3 DNA follows: TGTGCCAGCAGCTTTGGGCTAGCGGGAGGTGGAGAGACCCAGTACTTC.

This chain connects TRBV29-1 to TRBJ2-2; TRBD2 matches 7 bases. This CDR3 has 12 residues. The germline CDR1 and CDR2 sequences are SQVTM and ANQGSEA. Trimming took 3 bases from V and 6 from J; bases not matched to a gene: 1. CDR3 in DNA: TGCAGCGTTGACCGGGGGGCCGGGGAGCTGTTTTTT. Translating it yields CSVDRGAGELFF.

J is TRBJ2-2 and V is TRBV7-9; 7 bases agree with TRBD1. Germline V gives CDR1 SEHNR, CDR2 FQNEAQ (reference sequence). The CDR3 consists of 14 residues. V dropped 5 bases and J dropped 7; count of bases not matched to a gene: 7. The CDR3 sequence is CASSPQTGFGELFF. In DNA, the CDR3 is TGTGCCAGCAGCCCTCAGACAGGGTTCGGGGAGCTGTTTTTT.

This clone was seen just once. This rearrangement joins TRBV28 to TRBJ2-1; the D gene is possibly TRBD2 (5 bases). Per the germline V gene, CDR1 is MDHEN and CDR2 is SYDVKM. The CDR3 loop spans 16 amino acids. V shed 2 bases and J shed 2 bases, with 13 bases lying between them. The CDR3 loop reads CASSLVAGGAYNEQFF. CDR3 in DNA: TGTGCCAGCAGTTTAGTCGCGGGCGGAGCCTACAATGAGCAGTTCTTC.

This chain uses TRBV12-1 with TRBJ1-1; TRBD1 is taken as the D call from the table, unchecked against the DNA. TRBV12-1 constitutes a pseudogene. The CDR3 covers 14 residues. The CDR3 protein is CASSFVGARTEAFF. The CDR3 DNA is TGTGCCAGCAGCTTTGTGGGGGCGAGGACTGAAGCTTTCTTT.

The gene calls are TRBV28 and TRBJ2-3; maybe TRBD2 (6 bases). CDR3 size: 15 residues. V shed 8 bases and J shed 0 bases, with 15 bases lying between them. Germline loops: CDR1 MDHEN, CDR2 SYDVKM. The CDR3 coding sequence is TGTGCCAGCGTGGGCGCGGGGTTGAGCACAGATACGCAGTATTTT. Protein sequence: CASVGAGLSTDTQYF.

V usage is TRBV25-1 and J usage is TRBJ1-1; 12 nucleotides agree with TRBD1. CDR1 and CDR2 from the germline V gene are MGHDK and SYGVNS. Trimming removed 8 bases from V and 0 bases from J; junction bases left unmatched: 4. The CDR3 covers 15 residues. This CDR3 reads CASGGTGGMNTEAFF. DNA for the CDR3: TGTGCCAGCGGCGGGACAGGGGGCATGAACACTGAAGCTTTCTTT.